Below, 30 T cell receptor beta chains from the same sample are listed, as sequenced in a study of tumor-infiltrating lymphocytes in primary liver carcinoma. Starting material for RNA and DNA co-extraction consisted of about 17-30 mg of unsorted bulk tissue. Total RNA (around 0.45 ug) served as template for TCR beta cDNA synthesis primed by a constant-region primer. Libraries of TCR beta came from three nested multiplex PCR rounds with slightly modified ARM-PCR. TRBV1-TRBV30 forward primers paired with a C-beta reverse primer drove the first two PCR rounds, approximately 11 cycles each. TCRdb itself ran the multiplex PCR reads through MiXCR, one entry per CDR3 protein. The repertoire holds 75,000 to 80,000 distinct CDR3 sequences, with roughly 69% as singletons. Sequenced: tumor-adjacent normal liver tissue. The receptors originated from a man in his forties or fifties with primary liver carcinoma and hepatitis B virus infection.

This clonotype turned up a few times. A much bigger clone sits one base away, suggesting this may be a read error. The chain joins TRBV24-1 to TRBJ1-1; D is possibly TRBD1 (6 bases). Germline V gives CDR1 KGHDR, CDR2 SFDVKD. V was trimmed by 6 bases and J by 3 bases, leaving 10 bases between them. This CDR3 is built from 13 residues. CDR3 amino acids: CATSLTGYTEAFF. As DNA, the CDR3 is TGTGCCACCAGTTTAACAGGGTACACTGAAGCTTTCTTT.

This clonotype was seen only a few times. This may be a read error, as it is one base from a much larger clone. The chain has TRBV5-1 and TRBJ2-1; 8 nucleotides agree with TRBD2. Germline-derived CDR1 and CDR2 are SGHRS and YFSETQ. The CDR3 sequence is 15 residues long. V trimming: 4 bases; J trimming: 4 bases; junction bases outside the gene matches: 7. Here the CDR3 reads CASSLGGGYYNEQFF. The CDR3 DNA reads as TGCGCCAGCAGCCTCGGCGGGGGGTATTACAATGAGCAGTTCTTC.

This rearrangement joins TRBV6-6 to TRBJ2-3; D is possibly TRBD2 (6 bases). The CDR3 has 15 amino acids. V was cut by 9 bases and J by 4 bases, with 20 bases left in between. Germline-derived CDR1 and CDR2 are MNHNY and SVGAGI (reference sequence). The CDR3 DNA follows: TGTGCCAGTAGTCACGGGACTTACGTCTCAGATACGCAGTATTTT. This translates into CASSHGTYVSDTQYF.

About this clonotype: The junction differs from germline at one of its ends, possibly a read error. The J gene is TRBJ1-2, the V gene TRBV11-2; D is unclear. The CDR3 has 16 residues. The germline gives CDR1 SGHAT, CDR2 FQNNGV. In nucleotides, the CDR3 is TGTGCCAGCGGCTTAGATTCGGTAGCCTGTTCTCGAGGCTACACCTTC. Translating gives CASGLDSVACSRGYTF. The full variable domain, in which reference TRBV11-2 and TRBJ1-2 provide the parts outside the CDR3, is EAGVAQSPRYKIIEKRQSVAFWCNPISGHATLYWYQQILGQGPKLLIQFQNNGVVDDSQLPKDRFSAERLKGVDSTLKIQPAKLEDSAVYLCASGLDSVACSRGYTFGSGTRLTVV.

This clonotype occurred many times. J is TRBJ2-3 and V is TRBV5-1; 9 bases are a match to TRBD1. This CDR3 is built from 13 residues. Germline CDR1 and CDR2: SGHRS and YFSETQ. Trimming at V came to 6 bases and at J to 4 bases, leaving 3 bases not matched to a gene. The CDR3 loop reads CASTGQGSDTQYF. CDR3 DNA: TGCGCCAGCACGGGACAGGGATCAGATACGCAGTATTTT.

The chain employs TRBV2 and TRBJ1-5; D call uncertain. V was clipped by 4 bases and J by 2 bases, with 6 bases between them. The CDR3 loop spans 13 amino acids. The germline gives CDR1 SNHLY, CDR2 FYNNEI. CDR3 in DNA: TGTGCCAGCAGTGCCGAGGGCAATCAGCCCCAGCATTTT. Its translation: CASSAEGNQPQHF. Combining the CDR3 with reference TRBV2 and TRBJ1-5 gives the whole variable domain EPEVTQTPSHQVTQMGQEVILRCVPISNHLYFYWYRQILGQKVEFLVSFYNNEISEKSEIFDDQFSVERPDGSNFTLKIRSTKLEDSAMYFCASSAEGNQPQHFGDGTRLSIL.

The V call is TRBV4-1, the J call TRBJ2-1, with TRBD1 as a possible D gene (5 bases). The CDR3 totals 15 residues. The V gene's germline CDR1 is MGHRA and CDR2 YSYEKL. CDR3 amino acids: CARSQGAPSYNEQFF. The CDR3 DNA sequence: TGCGCTAGGAGCCAAGGGGCCCCTTCCTACAATGAGCAGTTCTTC.

In regard to this clonotype: One end of the junction varies from germline; a read error may be responsible. The chain uses TRBV11-2 and TRBJ2-7, with 7 bases identical to TRBD1. The CDR3 consists of 13 residues. Per germline, CDR1 SGHAT and CDR2 FQNNGV. The CDR3, as DNA: TGTGACAGCAGATTAGACTCAGGGGGCGAGCAGTACTTC. Residues: CDSRLDSGGEQYF.

Comments on this clonotype: The conserved closing phenylalanine or tryptophan is absent in this CDR3, likely reflecting a read error. The CDR3 nucleotides are TGTGTCCTCCGGTACTACAATGAGCAGTTCCTC. It codes for CVLRYYNEQFL. The J gene is TRBJ2-1, the V gene TRBV6-1; D gene unclear. This CDR3 comprises 11 residues. Germline-derived CDR1 and CDR2 are MNHNS and SASEGT.

Regarding this clonotype: The germline gene is not matched at one end of the junction; a read error may be the cause. The chain uses TRBV6-1 and TRBJ1-1, with no clear D. Germline CDR1 and CDR2: MNHNS and SASEGT. The CDR3 runs to 13 residues. CDR3 DNA sequence: TGTGCCAGTACCAGGCGCGGGCACACTGAAGCTCTCTTT. As protein: CASTRRGHTEALF.

The rearrangement uses TRBV6-1 and TRBJ2-1, with D possibly being TRBD2 (5 bases). Per germline, CDR1 MNHNS and CDR2 SASEGT. The CDR3 contains 13 residues. Deletions cut 11 bases from V and 8 bases from J, with 19 bases between. The CDR3 region has the DNA TGTGCCGTCACTCACAGCCTCGGGGATGAGCAGTTCTTC. Its translation: CAVTHSLGDEQFF.

As for this clonotype: Since a much larger clone is just one base distant, this may be a read error. V gene TRBV5-1 combines with J gene TRBJ1-2; D unresolved. CDR3 length: 14 residues. The germline V gene has CDR1 SGHRS and CDR2 YFSETQ. This CDR3 is CTSSLEGRVYGYTF. The DNA of the CDR3 is TGCACCAGCAGCTTGGAAGGGCGCGTCTATGGCTACACCTTC.

Regarding this clonotype: A read error is likely, as this CDR3 ends without the conserved phenylalanine or tryptophan. The chain uses TRBV11-2 and TRBJ2-7, with 11 bases that match TRBD1. Trimming took 10 bases from V and 3 from J; bases not matched to a gene: 14. This CDR3 is built from 16 residues. Germline CDR1 reads SGHAT; CDR2 reads FQNNGV. The CDR3 region is CANSLGPGQGDYEQYS. CDR3 DNA sequence: TGTGCCAATAGCTTAGGTCCGGGACAGGGGGACTACGAGCAGTACTCC.

For this clonotype: A read error is likely, as this CDR3 ends without the conserved phenylalanine or tryptophan. This chain uses TRBV6-5 with TRBJ2-3; D is possibly TRBD2 (6 bases). The length of the CDR3 is 14 residues. CDR1 is MNHEY and CDR2 is SVGAGI in the germline V gene. Trimming took off 6 bases at V and 0 bases at J, with 10 bases between the two ends. The DNA for the CDR3 is TGTGCCAGCAGACCGGGACTCAGCACAGATACGCAGTATTCT. Encoded protein: CASRPGLSTDTQYS.

Written as DNA, the CDR3 is TGCGCCAGCGGTCAAGAACCACCGGGACAGGGCTACGAGCAGTACTTC. Its protein is CASGQEPPGQGYEQYF. The gene calls are TRBV4-1 and TRBJ2-7, with 9 bases fitting TRBD1. This CDR3 has 16 amino acids. J lost 3 bases, V lost 8 bases, and 14 bases had no gene match. Germline V gene sequence: CDR1 MGHRA, CDR2 YSYEKL.

With respect to this clonotype: In this CDR3 the conserved last residue, phenylalanine or tryptophan, is missing, so a read error is likely. The gene calls are TRBV4-1 and TRBJ2-2; D possibly corresponds to TRBD2 (5 bases). Germline V gene sequence: CDR1 MGHRA, CDR2 YSYEKL. The CDR3 loop spans 14 amino acids. The CDR3 nucleotides are TGCGCCATCAGCTTCGCTAGCTCCTCCGGGGAGCTGTTTTCT. Translation gives CAISFASSSGELFS.

In the case of this clonotype: The CDR3 does not end in the conserved phenylalanine or tryptophan, so this is likely a read error. The chain couples TRBV4-1 to TRBJ2-1; 7 bases line up with TRBD2. This CDR3 region has 18 residues. CDR1 and CDR2 (germline): MGHRA, YSYEKL. CDR3 sequence (DNA): TGCGCCAGCAGCCAAGACTATCTAGCGGCCACCATTTACAATGGGCAGTTCTCC. Translated, it gives CASSQDYLAATIYNGQFS.

The V and J genes are TRBV12-1 and TRBJ2-1; the table's D call, TRBD2, was not checked against the DNA. TRBV12-1 is reported as a pseudogene. The CDR3 consists of 18 residues. CDR3 sequence: CASSNPSASGIWINEQFF. The CDR3 DNA sequence: TGTGCCAGCAGCAACCCCAGTGCTAGCGGGATCTGGATAAATGAGCAATTCTTC.

The rearrangement joins TRBV11-2 to TRBJ2-1, with D unresolved. Germline V gives CDR1 SGHAT, CDR2 FQNNGV. The germline V and J ends were trimmed by 5 bases and 9 bases, with 20 bases remaining between them. The CDR3 consists of 15 residues. The DNA for the CDR3 is TGTGCCAGCAGCCCCAAGTGGGATGGATTGGGTGAGCAGTTCTTC. Translation gives CASSPKWDGLGEQFF.

With regard to this clonotype: This may be a read error, as it is one base from a much larger clone. The chain couples TRBV28 to TRBJ2-1, with a tentative D call TRBD2 (5 bases). Germline assignment: CDR1 MDHEN and CDR2 SYDVKM. V lost 7 bases and J 8 bases, leaving 12 bases between the germline ends. The CDR3 has 12 residues. The CDR3 here is CASNPDSDEQFF. The CDR3 DNA is TGTGCCAGCAATCCGGACTCGGATGAGCAGTTCTTC.

This clonotype was observed many times. CDR3 DNA: TGTGCCAGCGGTGGGGGAGATACGCAGTATTTT. Translation gives CASGGGDTQYF. The chain couples TRBV6-2 or TRBV6-3 to TRBJ2-3; D may be TRBD1 or TRBD2 (5 bases each). V shed 8 bases and J shed 5 bases, with 8 bases lying between them. The germline CDR1 and CDR2 sequences are MNHEY and SVGEGT. CDR3 length: 11 amino acids.

On this clonotype itself: At one end, the junction sequence differs from germline, possibly due to a read error. V is TRBV10-3 and J is TRBJ2-4; no clear D. In germline, CDR1 is ENHRY, CDR2 SYGVKD. The CDR3 covers 17 residues. The CDR3 sequence is CAISESSTWIGKNIQYF. In DNA form, the CDR3 reads TGTGCCATCAGTGAGTCCTCCACATGGATTGGCAAAAACATTCAGTATTTC.

The rearrangement uses TRBV11-3 and TRBJ2-2; tentatively, D is TRBD1 (5 bases). V was shortened by 5 bases and J by 4 bases, with 11 bases between the two germline ends. This CDR3 spans 14 amino acids. CDR1 SGHNT and CDR2 YENEEA come from the germline V gene. DNA for the CDR3: TGTGCCAGCAGCCCGTCTGGGGCCACCGGGGAGCTGTTTTTT. This encodes CASSPSGATGELFF.

About this clonotype: The junction does not match germline at one end; this may be a read error. This chain uses TRBV4-2 with TRBJ2-3, with no clear D. Per germline, CDR1 LGHNA and CDR2 YNFKEQ. The CDR3 runs 16 residues. The CDR3 DNA reads TGTGCCAGTAGCCAAGAGGCAGCGCCTCGCACAGATAGGCAGTATTTT. It codes for CASSQEAAPRTDRQYF.

About this clonotype itself: A read error may account for a junction end that differs from germline. The chain has TRBV4-2 and TRBJ2-5; D remains unclear. Germline CDR1 and CDR2: LGHNA and YNFKEQ. The CDR3 covers 15 residues. The CDR3 bases are TGCGCCAGCAGCCAAGGTCGCATATCCCAAGAGACCCAGTACTTC. Amino acids: CASSQGRISQETQYF.

This clonotype has a single count. The chain employs TRBV6-2 or TRBV6-3 and TRBJ2-5; 9 bases match TRBD2. The CDR3 runs 17 residues. CDR1 and CDR2 from the germline V gene are MNHEY and SVGEGT. In nucleotides, the CDR3 is TGTACCGGTAGTTATGGTTCAGCGGGAGGATGGGGAGAGACCCAGTACTTC. Translating it yields CTGSYGSAGGWGETQYF.

This rearrangement joins TRBV11-2 to TRBJ2-5; D possibly corresponds to TRBD2 (6 bases). Trimming took 7 bases from V and 3 from J, leaving 21 bases between them. Germline CDR1 reads SGHAT; CDR2 reads FQNNGV. The CDR3 length is 16 residues. The CDR3 DNA reads TGTGCCAGCAACCGAACTCCTGGTGGGGGGAAAGAGACCCAGTACTTC. Translated, it gives CASNRTPGGGKETQYF.

The table lists this clonotype with a count of one. One end of the junction does not line up with germline, which may come from a read error. Here the CDR3 DNA reads TGTGCCAGCAGCCAACACCTCGGGACGGGTAATAATGGGCAGTTCTTC. Protein: CASSQHLGTGNNGQFF. V gene TRBV4-2 combines with J gene TRBJ2-1; D may match TRBD1 or TRBD2 (5 bases each). The germline V gene encodes CDR1 LGHNA and CDR2 YNFKEQ. This CDR3 contains 16 residues.

Worth noting for this clonotype: Mismatch with germline at one junction end may stem from a read error. The chain couples TRBV11-2 to TRBJ2-3; possibly TRBD2 for D (6 bases). The length of the CDR3 is 15 residues. Germline V gene data show CDR1 as SGHAT and CDR2 as FQNNGV. The DNA of the CDR3 is TGTGCCAGTAGGTTCTACGGGGGTAGCATAGATACGCAGTATTTT. Translated: CASRFYGGSIDTQYF.

On this clonotype itself: Given the absence of the conserved phenylalanine or tryptophan at the CDR3 end, a read error is likely. Because the CDR3's place on the DNA is in doubt, the DNA is left out and the CDR3 is given as listed by TCRdb. V is TRBV12-3 or TRBV12-4 and J is TRBJ2-7. Both ends counted, the CDR3 spans 13 residues. The CDR3 reads CASNDRSSYEQYL.